The 16 T cell receptor beta chains below were found in one sample sequenced in a study of blood T cells in healthy people across ages. Then a second PCR, running roughly 7 to 11 cycles, was carried out with a sample-barcoded 5' primer and a J-beta primer mix. TCRdb re-derived calls from the 5' RACE reads in MiXCR, one entry per CDR3 protein. The sample contains 1.5 million to 2 million distinct CDR3 sequences, about 50% of which appear only once. Sample: blood. The source of these receptors is a woman aged 40 to 55 in good health.

The chain couples TRBV12-3 or TRBV12-4 to TRBJ2-5; 8 bases are shared with TRBD2. There are 15 residues in the CDR3. With V trimmed by 4 bases and J by 5 bases, 9 bases remained unmatched. CDR3 in amino acids: CASSWAGGRMETQYF. The CDR3 region has the DNA TGTGCCAGCAGTTGGGCGGGGGGTCGGATGGAGACCCAGTACTTC.

The V gene is TRBV28, the J gene TRBJ1-2; 8 bases agree with TRBD1. Looked up from germline, CDR1 is MDHEN and CDR2 is SYDVKM. This CDR3 spans 13 amino acids. Losses at the gene ends were 5 bases for V and 3 bases for J; bases not matched to a gene: 2. The CDR3 nucleotides read TGTGCCAGCAGTGCAGGGGGCGACTATGGCTACACCTTC. It specifies CASSAGGDYGYTF.

This chain links TRBV4-3 with TRBJ2-3; 8 bases match TRBD2. This CDR3 contains 16 residues. Germline values: CDR1 LGHNA, CDR2 YSLEER. V gave up 5 bases and J gave up 4 bases; unmatched junction bases: 11. CDR3: CASSAHIGLASDTQYF. CDR3 DNA sequence: TGCGCCAGCAGCGCACATATAGGACTAGCTTCAGATACGCAGTATTTT.

A note on this clonotype: A junction end diverges from the germline sequence, so it may reflect a read error. This chain links TRBV12-3 or TRBV12-4 with TRBJ2-7; tentatively, D is TRBD1 (7 bases). CDR3 length: 14 residues. In nucleotides, the CDR3 is TGTGCCAACAGTTTAATCAGGGGGGCCTACGAGCAGTACTTC. This encodes CANSLIRGAYEQYF.

This clonotype has a handful of counts. V gene TRBV5-1 combines with J gene TRBJ2-1, with D possibly matching TRBD2 (6 bases). The V gene's germline CDR1 is SGHRS and CDR2 YFSETQ. The CDR3 covers 14 residues. V lost 2 bases and J lost 8, with 14 bases in between. The CDR3, as DNA: TGCGCCAGCAGCTTCCAGGGACTGCTCTATGAGCAGTTCTTC. The encoded protein is CASSFQGLLYEQFF.

The chain has TRBV28 and TRBJ1-2; possibly TRBD1 for D (5 bases). The CDR3 spans 12 residues. The V gene lost 7 bases and the J gene lost 7 bases, with 13 bases spanning the gap. Looked up from germline, CDR1 is MDHEN and CDR2 is SYDVKM. The CDR3, as DNA: TGTGCCAGCACTTTTGGGGGACGTGGCTACACCTTC. Its protein product is CASTFGGRGYTF.

The chain employs TRBV6-6 and TRBJ1-1, with D perhaps matching TRBD1 (5 bases). CDR1 and CDR2 from the germline V gene are MNHNY and SVGAGI (reference sequence). This CDR3 has 13 amino acids. V shed 7 bases and J shed 6 bases, with 15 bases lying between them. The CDR3 DNA is TGTGCCAGCATCCCAGTAAGGGACGCTGAAGCTTTCTTT. Translating gives CASIPVRDAEAFF.

The chain combines TRBV6-2 or TRBV6-3 with TRBJ1-2; D not certain. Germline V gives CDR1 MNHEY, CDR2 SVGEGT. V was pared by 0 bases and J by 5 bases, with 10 bases between. The CDR3 extends over 14 amino acids. The CDR3 reads CASSYSKSNYGYTF. DNA for the CDR3: TGTGCCAGCAGTTACTCGAAAAGCAATTATGGCTACACCTTC.

As for this clonotype: Mismatch with germline at one junction end may stem from a read error. The V and J genes are TRBV5-1 and TRBJ2-1, with 7 bases that match TRBD2. Germline loops: CDR1 SGHRS, CDR2 YFSETQ. This CDR3 comprises 17 residues. In DNA, the CDR3 is TGCGCCGGCAGCTGGCCTAGCGGAGGAGGGGACTACAATGAGCAGTTCTTC. As protein: CAGSWPSGGGDYNEQFF.

This clonotype was seen a few times. The chain has TRBV29-1 and TRBJ1-1; D gene unclear. The CDR3 spans 14 residues. Germline V gene sequence: CDR1 SQVTM, CDR2 ANQGSEA. Trimming stripped 4 bases from V and 6 bases from J, with 18 bases between. The CDR3 loop is CSVVYDGSFPEAFF. The CDR3 DNA reads TGCAGCGTTGTTTACGACGGCAGTTTCCCTGAAGCTTTCTTT.

The genes are TRBV5-6 and TRBJ2-1, with D unclear. Trimming took 1 base from V and 4 from J, leaving 9 bases between them. The germline V gene has CDR1 SGHDT and CDR2 YYEEEE. The CDR3 sequence is 14 residues long. CDR3 DNA: TGTGCCAGCAGCTTGACTTCTCGGTACAATGAGCAGTTCTTC. Amino acid sequence: CASSLTSRYNEQFF.

The rearrangement uses TRBV20-1 and TRBJ1-1, with TRBD1 as a possible D gene (6 bases). The length of the CDR3 is 13 residues. Trimming shortened V by 1 base and J by 6 bases, and 12 bases separated the two germline ends. In germline, CDR1 is DFQATT, CDR2 SNEGSKA (reference sequence). The CDR3 region has the DNA TGCAGTGCTAGAGTTCAGGGGTGGGCTGAAGCTTTCTTT. It specifies CSARVQGWAEAFF.

The chain links TRBV11-2 to TRBJ2-4; D is unclear. The closer fit of TRBJ2-7 to the DNA end suggests the J call may be wrong. The CDR3 totals 15 residues. Germline lookup yields CDR1 SGHAT and CDR2 FQNNGV. As DNA, the CDR3 is TGTGCCAGCAGCTTAGGGGCGGACGGAGCCTACGAGCAGTACTTC. Its protein product is CASSLGADGAYEQYF.

The rearrangement links TRBV5-1 to TRBJ2-1, with a weak D call TRBD2 (7 bases). V was clipped by 7 bases and J by 8 bases, with 16 bases between them. Germline CDR1 reads SGHRS; CDR2 reads YFSETQ. This CDR3 spans 13 amino acids. The CDR3 bases are TGCGCCAGCTCCGCGGGGGCCAGGGATGAGCAGTTCTTC. Residues: CASSAGARDEQFF. Filled out from reference TRBV5-1 and TRBJ2-1, the complete variable domain reads KAGVTQTPRYLIKTRGQQVTLSCSPISGHRSVSWYQQTPGQGLQFLFEYFSETQRNKGNFPGRFSGRQFSNSRSEMNVSTLELGDSALYLCASSAGARDEQFFGPGTRLTVL.

Only a few counts were recorded for this clonotype. The rearrangement joins TRBV20-1 to TRBJ2-3; the D gene is possibly TRBD2 (6 bases). The CDR3 contains 14 residues. Trimming removed 5 bases at V and 6 bases at J, with 18 bases between. CDR1 is DFQATT and CDR2 is SNEGSKA in the germline V gene (reference sequence). CDR3 region: CSAPRPGVGDTQYF. As DNA, the CDR3 is TGCAGTGCTCCGCGCCCGGGAGTCGGGGATACGCAGTATTTT.

This clonotype turned up a few times. The chain combines TRBV7-2 with TRBJ1-1; D uncertain. CDR3 length: 15 amino acids. V was clipped by 5 bases and J by 2 bases, with 15 bases between them. Germline V gene data show CDR1 as SGHTA and CDR2 as FQGNSA. The CDR3 spells CASSPLLAGNTEAFF. In nucleotides, the CDR3 is TGTGCCAGCAGCCCTCTTCTGGCGGGAAACACTGAAGCTTTCTTT.